This T cell receptor beta chain was sequenced in a study of cytomegalovirus exposure and HLA in healthy donors. General study findings and limits: Researchers counted approximately 160 TCR beta chains as cytomegalovirus-associated.

As for this clone: Antigen: not known.

This CDR3 contains 12 residues. Germline CDR1 SGDLS, CDR2 YYNGEE. V was clipped by 8 bases and J by 10 bases, with 13 bases between them. The primer mix had 60 Vbeta and 13 Jbeta primers. The repertoire was sequenced with immunoSEQ multiplex PCR; TCRdb's copy has only in-frame clones and lacks some. The sample includes around 170,000 clones, 77% of them seen just once. The chain has TRBV9 and TRBJ1-6; possibly TRBD1 for D (5 bases). The sequence came from a man between 18 and 29 years old in good health and CMV-seronegative. Source material: PBMCs. CDR3: CASDSGESPLHF. DNA for the CDR3: TGTGCCAGTGATTCGGGGGAGTCACCCCTCCACTTT.